This TCR beta chain was recovered during a study of control samples from healthy donors and cancer patients. Produced via immunoSEQ multiplex PCR; TCRdb's table is partial and in-frame only. In the table there are tens of thousands of clones, less than 85% of which are singletons. Germline V gene data show CDR1 as SGHTA and CDR2 as FQGTGA. V lost 6 bases to trimming and J lost 5 bases; unmatched junction nucleotides: 3. The CDR3 has 13 amino acids. The TCR was taken from a man in his 70s with lung cancer. The J gene is TRBJ2-2, the V gene TRBV7-3, with 7 bases that match TRBD1. Specimen: PBMCs. CDR3 region: CASRGGQTGELFF. In nucleotides, the CDR3 is TGTGCCAGCAGAGGGGGCCAAACCGGGGAGCTGTTTTTT.